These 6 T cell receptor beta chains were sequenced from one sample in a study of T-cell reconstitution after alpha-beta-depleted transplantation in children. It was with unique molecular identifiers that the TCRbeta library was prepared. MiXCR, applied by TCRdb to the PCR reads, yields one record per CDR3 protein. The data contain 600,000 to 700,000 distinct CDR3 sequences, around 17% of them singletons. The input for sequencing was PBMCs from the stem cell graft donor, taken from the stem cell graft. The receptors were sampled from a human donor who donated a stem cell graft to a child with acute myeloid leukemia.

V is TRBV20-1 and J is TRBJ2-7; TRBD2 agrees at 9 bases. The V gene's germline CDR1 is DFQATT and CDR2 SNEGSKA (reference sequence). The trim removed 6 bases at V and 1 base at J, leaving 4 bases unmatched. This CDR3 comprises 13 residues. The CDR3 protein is CSATSGPSYEQYF. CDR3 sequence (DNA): TGCAGTGCGACTAGCGGACCTTCCTACGAGCAGTACTTC.

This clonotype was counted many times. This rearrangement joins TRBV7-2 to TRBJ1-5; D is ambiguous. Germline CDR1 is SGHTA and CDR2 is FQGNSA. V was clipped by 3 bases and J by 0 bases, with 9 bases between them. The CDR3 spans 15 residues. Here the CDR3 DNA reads TGTGCCAGCAGCTTTGGGCAGTTTAGCAATCAGCCCCAGCATTTT. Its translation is CASSFGQFSNQPQHF.

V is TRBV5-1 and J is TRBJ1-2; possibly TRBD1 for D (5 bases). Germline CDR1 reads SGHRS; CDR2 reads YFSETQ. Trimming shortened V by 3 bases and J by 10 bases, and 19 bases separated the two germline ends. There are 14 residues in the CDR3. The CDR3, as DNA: TGCGCCAGCAGCTGGGGGGGACGGAGTGATGACTACACCTTC. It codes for CASSWGGRSDDYTF.

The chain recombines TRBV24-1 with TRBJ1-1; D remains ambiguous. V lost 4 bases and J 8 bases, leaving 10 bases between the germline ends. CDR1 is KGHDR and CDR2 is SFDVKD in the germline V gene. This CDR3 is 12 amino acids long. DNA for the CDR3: TGTGCCACCAGTGACCTGAAGGGCGAAGCTTTCTTT. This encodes CATSDLKGEAFF.

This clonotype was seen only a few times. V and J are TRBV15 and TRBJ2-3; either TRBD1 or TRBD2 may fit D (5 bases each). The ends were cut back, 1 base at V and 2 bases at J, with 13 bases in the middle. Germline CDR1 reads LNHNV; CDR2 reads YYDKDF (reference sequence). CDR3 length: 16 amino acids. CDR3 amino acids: CATSRATGTNTDTQYF. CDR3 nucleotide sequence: TGTGCCACCAGCAGAGCTACCGGGACGAACACAGATACGCAGTATTTT.

This CDR3 is CASSFLAGGPNEQFF. In nucleotides, the CDR3 is TGTGCCAGCAGCTTTCTAGCGGGGGGGCCCAATGAGCAGTTCTTC. J is TRBJ2-1 and V is TRBV7-2, with TRBD2 matching 12 bases. After removal of 3 bases from V and 6 bases from J, the junction contained 3 bases not matched to a gene. The CDR3 covers 15 residues. CDR1 and CDR2 (germline): SGHTA, FQGNSA.